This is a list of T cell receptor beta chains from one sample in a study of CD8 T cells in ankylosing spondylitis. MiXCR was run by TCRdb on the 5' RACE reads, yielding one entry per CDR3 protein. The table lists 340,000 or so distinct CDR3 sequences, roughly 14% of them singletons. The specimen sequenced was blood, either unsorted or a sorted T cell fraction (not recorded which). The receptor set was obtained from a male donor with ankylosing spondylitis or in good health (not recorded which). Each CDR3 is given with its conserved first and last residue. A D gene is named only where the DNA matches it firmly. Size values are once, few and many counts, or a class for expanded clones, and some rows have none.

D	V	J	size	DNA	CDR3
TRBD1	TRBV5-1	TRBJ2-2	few	TGCGCCAGCAGGGATCTAACAGGGGCCGGCACCGGGGAGCTGTTTTTT	CASRDLTGAGTGELFF
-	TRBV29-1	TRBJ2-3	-	TGCAGCGTTTGGAAGGAGGGGGGCACAGATACGCAGTATTTT	CSVWKEGGTDTQYF
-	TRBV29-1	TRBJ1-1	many	TGCAGCTCGACACAGGGTGGCCCTGAAGCTTTCTTT	CSSTQGGPEAFF
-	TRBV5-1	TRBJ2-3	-	TGCGCCAGCAGCCACGGGTTCACAGATACGCAGTATTTT	CASSHGFTDTQYF
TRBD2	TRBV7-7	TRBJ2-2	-	TGTGCCAGCAGCCCCGACGGGAGGGGGACCGGGGAGCTGTTTTTT	CASSPDGRGTGELFF
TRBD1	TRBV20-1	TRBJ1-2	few	TGCAGTGCTAGCCCGGACAGGGACTATGGCTACACCTTC	CSASPDRDYGYTF
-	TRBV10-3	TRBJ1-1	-	TGTACCATCAGTGTTTCGGAGGGTGAAGCTTTCTTT	CTISVSEGEAFF
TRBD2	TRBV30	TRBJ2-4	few	TGTGCCCGACCGCCTAGCGGGGGGTCCGGTGGTTGCATTCAGTACTTC	CARPPSGGSGGCIQYF
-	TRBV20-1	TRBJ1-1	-	TGCAGTGCTAGAGATCATAATACTGAAGCTTTCTTT	CSARDHNTEAFF
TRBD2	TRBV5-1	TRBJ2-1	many	TGCGCCAGCAGCTTGGGTACTAGCGGGGGGGCCTACAATGAGCAGTTCTTC	CASSLGTSGGAYNEQFF
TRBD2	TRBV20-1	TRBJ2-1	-	TGCAGTGCTAGAGTACCTCCTACCCCGTCTAGCGGGAGCTACAATGAGCAGTTCTTC	CSARVPPTPSSGSYNEQFF
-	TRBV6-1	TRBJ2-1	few	TGTGCCAGCAGTGATTGGTACAATGAGCAGTTCTTC	CASSDWYNEQFF
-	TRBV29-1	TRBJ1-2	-	TGCAGCGTTGAAGGTCCGGGTAACTATGGCTACACCTTC	CSVEGPGNYGYTF
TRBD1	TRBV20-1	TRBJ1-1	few	TGCAGTGCTAGGCTCCGCAACAGGGGGCTTGCCACTGAAGCTTTCTTT	CSARLRNRGLATEAFF
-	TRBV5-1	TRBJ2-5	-	TGCGCCAGCACCCGAGGGGCAGCGGTTCAAGAGACCCAGTACTTC	CASTRGAAVQETQYF
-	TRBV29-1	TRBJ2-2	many	TGCAGCCTTACAACGAACACCGGGGAGCTGTTTTTT	CSLTTNTGELFF
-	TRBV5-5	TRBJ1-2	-	TGTGCCAGCAGCCCCGGGGGGGGGACTAACTATGGCTACACCTTC	CASSPGGGTNYGYTF
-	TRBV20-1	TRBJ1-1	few	TGCAGTGCTAGAGCGGTGAGGATGAACACTGAAGCTTTCTTT	CSARAVRMNTEAFF
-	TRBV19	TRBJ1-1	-	TGTGCCAGTAGTATTCAGGGGACTTCGAACACTGAAGCTTTCTTT	CASSIQGTSNTEAFF
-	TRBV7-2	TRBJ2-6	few	TGTGCCAGCAGCCCGCGGGACCTTTCCTCTGGGGCCAACGTCCTGACTTTC	CASSPRDLSSGANVLTF
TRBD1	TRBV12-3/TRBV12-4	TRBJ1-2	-	TGTGCCAGCAGAACAGGGGGAAGAGGCTATGGCTACACCTTC	CASRTGGRGYGYTF
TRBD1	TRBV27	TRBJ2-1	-	TGTGCCAGCAGTGCCAAAACACAGGGGGCAGGCGAGCAGTTCTTC	CASSAKTQGAGEQFF
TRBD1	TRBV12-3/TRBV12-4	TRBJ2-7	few	TGTGCCAGCAGTCTACCCGGACAGGGGGGAGGCTACGAGCAGTACTTC	CASSLPGQGGGYEQYF
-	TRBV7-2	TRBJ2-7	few	TGTGCCAGCAGCCCGGGAGATCCCTTCTACGAGCAGTACTTC	CASSPGDPFYEQYF
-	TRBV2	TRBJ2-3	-	TGTGCCAGCAGTAAGCTCCCCCCCGATACGCAGTATTTT	CASSKLPPDTQYF
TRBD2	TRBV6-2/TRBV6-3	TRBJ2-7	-	TGTGCCAGCAGTCCCCCCACTAGCGGCCACTACGAGCAGTACTTC	CASSPPTSGHYEQYF
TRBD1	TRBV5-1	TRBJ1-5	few	TGCGCCAGCAGCCTTGGGACAGGAGCTTATCAGCCCCAGCATTTT	CASSLGTGAYQPQHF
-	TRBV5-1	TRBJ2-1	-	TGCGCCAGCAGCTTGGAGGGCACCGGTGGGGTGGGTGAGCAGTTCTTC	CASSLEGTGGVGEQFF
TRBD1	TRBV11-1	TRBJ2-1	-	TGTGCCAGCAGCCCCGCAGGGGGTTTTAATCCTTACTACAATGAGCAGTTCTTC	CASSPAGGFNPYYNEQFF
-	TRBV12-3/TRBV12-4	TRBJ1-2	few	TGTGCCAGCAGTCCCGTTGGCTATGGCTACACCTTC	CASSPVGYGYTF
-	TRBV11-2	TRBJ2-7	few	TGTGCCAGCAGCTTAAATCCCTTTTACGAGCAGTACTTC	CASSLNPFYEQYF
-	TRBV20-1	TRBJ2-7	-	TGCAGTGCTAGTCAGGACGGATACGAGCAGTACTTC	CSASQDGYEQYF
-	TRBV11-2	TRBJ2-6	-	TGTGCCAGCAGCTTAATCGCGGGGCGATACTCTGGGGCCAACGTCCTGACTTTC	CASSLIAGRYSGANVLTF
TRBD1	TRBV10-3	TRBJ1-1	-	TGTGCCATCAGTGAGACCTCAGGGGGGGCTGAAGCTTTCTTT	CAISETSGGAEAFF
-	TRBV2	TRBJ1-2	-	TGTGCCAGCTCGCCTTCGGGGCAGGGTGGAGGCTACACCTTC	CASSPSGQGGGYTF
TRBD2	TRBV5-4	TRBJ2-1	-	TGTGCCAGCAGCAGAACTAGCGGGGGAGTGAATGAGCAGTTCTTC	CASSRTSGGVNEQFF
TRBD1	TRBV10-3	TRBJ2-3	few	TGTGCCATCACCGAGGACAGGGGGCGAGGAGATACGCAGTATTTT	CAITEDRGRGDTQYF
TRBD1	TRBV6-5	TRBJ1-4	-	TGTGCCAGCAGTCTACGGACAGGGAAAGAAAAACTGTTTTTT	CASSLRTGKEKLFF
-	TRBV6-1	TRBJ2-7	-	TGTGCCAGCAGCCCTTACAGGGCCCCGTCCTACGAGCAGTACTTC	CASSPYRAPSYEQYF
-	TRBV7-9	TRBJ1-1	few	TGTGCCAGCAGCTTAGGACAGGTGAGCACTGAAGCTTTCTTT	CASSLGQVSTEAFF
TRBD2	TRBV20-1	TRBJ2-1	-	TGCAGTGCTAGTCGGGGACTAGCGGGTCTAGGTGAGCAGTTCTTC	CSASRGLAGLGEQFF
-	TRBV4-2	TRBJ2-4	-	TGTGCCAGCAGCCAAGAAGCTATAGCGGTAGCCAAAAACATTCAGTACTTC	CASSQEAIAVAKNIQYF
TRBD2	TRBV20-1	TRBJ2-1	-	TGCAGTGCTAGAGATTCCGTAGGCGGGAGTGGGATGAATGAGCAGTTCTTC	CSARDSVGGSGMNEQFF
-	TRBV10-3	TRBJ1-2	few	TGTGCCATCAGTGAGTCTACATTCTCTGGCTACACCTTC	CAISESTFSGYTF
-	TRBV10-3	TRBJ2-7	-	TGTGCCATCACTCCTGGGACGGGGCGGGAGCAGTACTTC	CAITPGTGREQYF
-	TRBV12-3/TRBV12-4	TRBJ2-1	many	TGTGCCAGCAGCCCTGGAGGGTACAATGAGCAGTTCTTC	CASSPGGYNEQFF
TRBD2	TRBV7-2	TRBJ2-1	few	TGTGCCAGCAGCCCAGGACTAGCGGGAAATGAGCAGTTCTTC	CASSPGLAGNEQFF
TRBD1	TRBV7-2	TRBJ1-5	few	TGTGCCAGCACCCGTGGACAGGGCGATAGCAATCAGCCCCAGCATTTT	CASTRGQGDSNQPQHF
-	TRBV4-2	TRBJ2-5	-	TGTGCCAGCAGCCAGGACGCCGGGGCAGGTCAAGAGACCCAGTACTTC	CASSQDAGAGQETQYF
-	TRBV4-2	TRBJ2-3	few	TGTGCCAGCAGCCAAGTTAGCGGATCAGGGGTAGATACGCAGTATTTT	CASSQVSGSGVDTQYF
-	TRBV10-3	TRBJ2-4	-	TGTGCCATCAGTGAATTCCGGGACGGATTCAAAAACATTCAGTACTTC	CAISEFRDGFKNIQYF